This TCR beta chain was observed in a study of graft-versus-host responses after intestinal transplantation. Whole-study context: Multivisceral, liver-intestinal, or isolated intestinal grafts went to recipients. Among the recipients, all got anti-thymocyte globulin induction and then tacrolimus and steroids for around 3 years.

The data were produced by immunoSEQ multiplex PCR, yet TCRdb's version contains in-frame clones alone and is incomplete. In the table there are approximately 86,000 clones, 91% of which are singletons. Remarks on this clone: Its matching antigen is unknown.

Study results and limitations: Declines in HvG clones occurring early post-transplant were associated with peak circulating GvH clone levels. GvH clones appeared in recipient marrow, some first in ileum or blood.

Trimming left V 0 bases short and J 5 bases short, with 14 bases between. The CDR3 covers 15 residues. Per germline, CDR1 SGHRS and CDR2 YFSETQ. This chain links TRBV5-1 with TRBJ2-5, with a tentative D call TRBD1 (5 bases). This sequence originates from a human donor who received an intestinal transplant. Sequenced material: unstimulated CD4+ T cells sorted from spleen or lymph node cells, taken before intestinal transplant. The CDR3 loop reads CASSLGAGAAETQYF. In nucleotides, the CDR3 is TGCGCCAGCAGCTTGGGGGCTGGGGCAGCTGAGACCCAGTACTTC.